This T cell receptor (beta chain) was observed in a study of T cell responses to AZD1222 COVID-19 vaccine. Of note for this clone: The antigen remains unidentified.

General study points: The sample set comprised mostly white British donors with more females, and clonal diversity was possibly underestimated.

Assay: immunoSEQ multiplex PCR; the TCRdb copy retains only in-frame clones and omits some. The repertoire has around 160,000 clones, about 92% of them found once; the top ten carry 1% to 1.5%. The CDR3 has 16 residues. Per the germline V gene, CDR1 is SGDLS and CDR2 is YYNGEE. Trimming took off 4 bases at V and 0 bases at J, with 15 bases between the two ends. The TCR originated in an adult who received the AZD1222 COVID-19 vaccine. This sample comprised peripheral blood, obtained 28 days after the second AZD1222 dose. The V call is TRBV9, the J call TRBJ2-3; tentatively, D is TRBD1 (6 bases). The CDR3 bases are TGTGCCAGCAGCTCCCGACAGGCGCCTAGCACAGATACGCAGTATTTT. Amino acids: CASSSRQAPSTDTQYF.